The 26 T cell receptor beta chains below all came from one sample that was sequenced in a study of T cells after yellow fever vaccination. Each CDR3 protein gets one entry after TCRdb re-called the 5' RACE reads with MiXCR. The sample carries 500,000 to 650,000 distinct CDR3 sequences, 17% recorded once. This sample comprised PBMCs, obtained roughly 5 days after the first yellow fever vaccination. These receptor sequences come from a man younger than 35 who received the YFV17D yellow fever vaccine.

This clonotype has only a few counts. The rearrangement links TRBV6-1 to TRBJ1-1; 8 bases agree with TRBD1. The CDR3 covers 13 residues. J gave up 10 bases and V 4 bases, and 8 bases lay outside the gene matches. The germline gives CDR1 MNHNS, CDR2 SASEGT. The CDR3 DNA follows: TGTGCCAGCAGTGTAGGGACAGGCGAGGGAGCTTTCTTT. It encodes CASSVGTGEGAFF.

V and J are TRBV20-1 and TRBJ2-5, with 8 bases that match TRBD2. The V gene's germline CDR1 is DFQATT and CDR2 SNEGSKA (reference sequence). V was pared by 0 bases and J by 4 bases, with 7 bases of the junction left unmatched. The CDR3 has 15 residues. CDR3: CSARDRGTRGETQYF. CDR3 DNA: TGCAGTGCTAGAGATCGTGGGACTAGAGGAGAGACCCAGTACTTC.

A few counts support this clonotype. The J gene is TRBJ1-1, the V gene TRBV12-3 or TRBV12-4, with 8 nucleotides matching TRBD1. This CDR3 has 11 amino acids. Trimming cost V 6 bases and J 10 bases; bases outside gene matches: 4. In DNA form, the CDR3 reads TGTGCCAGCAGGGAACAGGGGGTAGCTTTCTTT. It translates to CASREQGVAFF.

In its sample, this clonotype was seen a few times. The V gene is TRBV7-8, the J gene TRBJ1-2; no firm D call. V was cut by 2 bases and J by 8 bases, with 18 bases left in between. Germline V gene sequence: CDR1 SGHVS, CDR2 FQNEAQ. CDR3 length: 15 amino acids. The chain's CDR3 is CASSLRGASPGGYTF. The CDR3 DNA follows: TGTGCCAGCAGCTTACGGGGAGCGTCTCCGGGGGGCTACACCTTC.

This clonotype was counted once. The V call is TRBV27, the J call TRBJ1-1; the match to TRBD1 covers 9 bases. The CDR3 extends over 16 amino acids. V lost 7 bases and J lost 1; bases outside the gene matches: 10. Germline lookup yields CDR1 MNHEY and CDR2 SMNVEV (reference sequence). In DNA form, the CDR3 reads TGTGCCAGCACCAGGTCCGGGACAGGGACGAACACTGAAGCTTTCTTT. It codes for CASTRSGTGTNTEAFF.

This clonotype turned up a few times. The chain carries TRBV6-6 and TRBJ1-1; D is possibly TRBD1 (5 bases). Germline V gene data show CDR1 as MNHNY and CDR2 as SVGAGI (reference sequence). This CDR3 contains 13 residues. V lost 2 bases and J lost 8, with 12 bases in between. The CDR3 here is CASSYVYRDEAFF. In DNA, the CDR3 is TGTGCCAGCAGTTACGTATATCGGGACGAAGCTTTCTTT.

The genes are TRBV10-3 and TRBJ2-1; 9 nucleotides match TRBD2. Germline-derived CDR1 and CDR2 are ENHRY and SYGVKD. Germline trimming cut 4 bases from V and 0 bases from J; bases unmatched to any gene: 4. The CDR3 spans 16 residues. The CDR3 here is CAISALAGSSYNEQFF. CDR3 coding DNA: TGTGCCATCAGTGCCCTAGCGGGGAGCTCCTACAATGAGCAGTTCTTC.

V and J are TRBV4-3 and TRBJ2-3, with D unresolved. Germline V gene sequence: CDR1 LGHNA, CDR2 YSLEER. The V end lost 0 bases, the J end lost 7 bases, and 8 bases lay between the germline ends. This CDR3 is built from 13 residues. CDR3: CASSQDRHHTQYF. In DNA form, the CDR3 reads TGCGCCAGCAGCCAAGATCGTCACCATACGCAGTATTTT.

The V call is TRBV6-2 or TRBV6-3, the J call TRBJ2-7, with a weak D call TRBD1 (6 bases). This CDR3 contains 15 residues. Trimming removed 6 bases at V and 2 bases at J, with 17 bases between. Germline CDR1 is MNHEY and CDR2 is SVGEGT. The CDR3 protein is CASRTPDRLTYEQYV. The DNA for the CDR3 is TGTGCCAGCAGGACTCCGGACAGACTGACCTACGAGCAGTACGTC.

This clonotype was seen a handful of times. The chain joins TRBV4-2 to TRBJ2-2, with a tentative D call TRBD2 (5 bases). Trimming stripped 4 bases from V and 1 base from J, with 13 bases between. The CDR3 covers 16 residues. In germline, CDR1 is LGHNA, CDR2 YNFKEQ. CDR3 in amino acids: CASSPYDGMNTGELFF. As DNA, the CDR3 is TGTGCCAGCAGCCCCTACGACGGGATGAACACCGGGGAGCTGTTTTTT.

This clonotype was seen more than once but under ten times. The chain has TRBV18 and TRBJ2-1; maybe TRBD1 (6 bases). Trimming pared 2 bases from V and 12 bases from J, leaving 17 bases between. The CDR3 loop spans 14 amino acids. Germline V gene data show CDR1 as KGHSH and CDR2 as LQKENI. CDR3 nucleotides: TGTGCCAGCTCACCAGGCGGACAGTTAGGGGGGCAGTTCTTC. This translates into CASSPGGQLGGQFF.

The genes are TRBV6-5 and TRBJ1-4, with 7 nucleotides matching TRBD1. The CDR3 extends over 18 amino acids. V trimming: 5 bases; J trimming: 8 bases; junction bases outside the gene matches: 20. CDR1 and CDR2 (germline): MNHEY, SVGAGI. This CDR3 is CASSTATGRLVLGEKLFF. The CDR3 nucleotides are TGTGCCAGCAGTACTGCGACAGGGAGGTTGGTTCTAGGCGAAAAACTGTTTTTT.

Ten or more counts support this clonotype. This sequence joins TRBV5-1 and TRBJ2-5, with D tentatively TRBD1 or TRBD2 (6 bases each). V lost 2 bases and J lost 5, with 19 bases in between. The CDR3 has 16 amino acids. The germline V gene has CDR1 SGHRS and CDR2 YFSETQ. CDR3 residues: CASSLSSLGGGETQYF. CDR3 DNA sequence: TGCGCCAGCAGCTTAAGTTCCCTCGGGGGCGGGGAGACCCAGTACTTC. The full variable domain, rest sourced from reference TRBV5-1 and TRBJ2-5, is KAGVTQTPRYLIKTRGQQVTLSCSPISGHRSVSWYQQTPGQGLQFLFEYFSETQRNKGNFPGRFSGRQFSNSRSEMNVSTLELGDSALYLCASSLSSLGGGETQYFGPGTRLLVL.

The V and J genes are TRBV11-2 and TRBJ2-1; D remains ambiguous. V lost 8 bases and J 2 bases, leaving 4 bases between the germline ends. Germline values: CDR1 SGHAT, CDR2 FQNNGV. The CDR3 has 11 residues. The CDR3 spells CASGPYNEQFF. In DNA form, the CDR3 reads TGTGCCAGCGGGCCCTACAATGAGCAGTTCTTC.

The CDR3 loop is CASSQIGLPRSYEQYF. In DNA form, the CDR3 reads TGTGCCAGCAGCCAAATCGGACTTCCCCGCTCCTACGAGCAGTACTTC. This sequence joins TRBV4-2 and TRBJ2-7, with D perhaps matching TRBD2 (5 bases). Deletions cut 2 bases from V and 0 bases from J, with 14 bases between. Germline CDR1 reads LGHNA; CDR2 reads YNFKEQ. CDR3 length: 16 amino acids.

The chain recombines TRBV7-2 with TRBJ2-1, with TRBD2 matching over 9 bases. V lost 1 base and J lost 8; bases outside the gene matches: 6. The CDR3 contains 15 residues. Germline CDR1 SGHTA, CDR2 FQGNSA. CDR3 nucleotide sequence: TGTGCCAGCAGCTTAGGGTCGACTAGCGGCGATGAGCAGTTCTTC. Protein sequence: CASSLGSTSGDEQFF.

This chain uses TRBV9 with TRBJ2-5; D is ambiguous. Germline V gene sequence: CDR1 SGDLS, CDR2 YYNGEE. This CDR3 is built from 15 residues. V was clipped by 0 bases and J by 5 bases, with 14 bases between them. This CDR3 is CASSVASLWAETQYF. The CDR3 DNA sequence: TGTGCCAGCAGCGTAGCGAGCCTCTGGGCGGAGACCCAGTACTTC.

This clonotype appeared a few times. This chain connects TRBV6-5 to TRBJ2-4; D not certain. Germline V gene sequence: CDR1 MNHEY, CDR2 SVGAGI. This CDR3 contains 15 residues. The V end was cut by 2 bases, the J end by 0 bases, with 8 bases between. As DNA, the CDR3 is TGTGCCAGCAGTTACGGGCACCTAGCCAAAAACATTCAGTACTTC. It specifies CASSYGHLAKNIQYF.

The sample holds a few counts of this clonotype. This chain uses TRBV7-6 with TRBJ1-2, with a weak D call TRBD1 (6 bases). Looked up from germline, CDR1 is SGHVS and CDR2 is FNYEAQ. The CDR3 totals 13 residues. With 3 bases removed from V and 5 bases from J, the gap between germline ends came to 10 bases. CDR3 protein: CASSFGGGYGYTF. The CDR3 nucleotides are TGTGCCAGCAGCTTCGGGGGCGGTTATGGCTACACCTTC.

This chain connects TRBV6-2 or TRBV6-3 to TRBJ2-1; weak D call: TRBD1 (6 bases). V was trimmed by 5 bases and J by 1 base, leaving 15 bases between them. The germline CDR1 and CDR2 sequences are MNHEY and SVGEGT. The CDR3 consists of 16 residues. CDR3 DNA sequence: TGTGCCAGCAGTCCCCCGGACAGCTGGTCCTACAATGAGCAGTTCTTC. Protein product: CASSPPDSWSYNEQFF.

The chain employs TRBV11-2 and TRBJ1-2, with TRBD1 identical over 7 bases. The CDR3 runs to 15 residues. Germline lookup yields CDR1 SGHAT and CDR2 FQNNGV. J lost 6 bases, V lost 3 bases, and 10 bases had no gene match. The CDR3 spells CASSFRQGRSDGYTF. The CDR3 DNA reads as TGTGCCAGCAGCTTCCGACAGGGAAGATCGGATGGCTACACCTTC.

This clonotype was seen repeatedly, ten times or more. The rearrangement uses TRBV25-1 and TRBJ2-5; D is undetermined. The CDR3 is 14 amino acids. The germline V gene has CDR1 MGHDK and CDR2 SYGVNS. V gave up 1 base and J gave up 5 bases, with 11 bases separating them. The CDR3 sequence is CASSEWSGGETQYF. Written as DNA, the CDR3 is TGTGCCAGCAGTGAATGGTCAGGTGGGGAGACCCAGTACTTC.

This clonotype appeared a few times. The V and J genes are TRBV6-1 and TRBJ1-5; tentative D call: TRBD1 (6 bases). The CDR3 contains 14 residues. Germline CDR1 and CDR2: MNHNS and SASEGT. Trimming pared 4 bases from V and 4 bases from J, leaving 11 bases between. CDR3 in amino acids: CASSATGENQPQHF. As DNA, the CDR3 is TGTGCCAGCAGTGCGACAGGCGAAAATCAGCCCCAGCATTTT.

CDR3 residues: CASSSRDGISWGTDTQYF. CDR3 in DNA: TGTGCCAGCAGTTCCCGGGACGGTATCTCCTGGGGCACAGATACGCAGTATTTT. The chain uses TRBV6-2 or TRBV6-3 and TRBJ2-3; D possibly uses TRBD1 or TRBD2 (5 bases each). The CDR3 length is 18 residues. Germline assignment: CDR1 MNHEY and CDR2 SVGEGT. Trimming shortened V by 4 bases and J by 1 base, and 21 bases separated the two germline ends.

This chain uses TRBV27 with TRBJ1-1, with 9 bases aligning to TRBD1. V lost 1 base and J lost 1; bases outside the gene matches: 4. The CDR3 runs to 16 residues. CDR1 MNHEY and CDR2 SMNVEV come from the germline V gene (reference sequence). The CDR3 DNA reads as TGTGCCAGCAGTTTATTAGGGACAGGGAAGAACACTGAAGCTTTCTTT. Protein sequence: CASSLLGTGKNTEAFF.

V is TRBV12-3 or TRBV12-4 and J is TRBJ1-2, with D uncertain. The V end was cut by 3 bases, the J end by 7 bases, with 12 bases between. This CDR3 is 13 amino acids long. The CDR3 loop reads CASSFIGEGGYTF. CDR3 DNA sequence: TGTGCCAGCAGTTTCATCGGAGAAGGTGGCTACACCTTC.